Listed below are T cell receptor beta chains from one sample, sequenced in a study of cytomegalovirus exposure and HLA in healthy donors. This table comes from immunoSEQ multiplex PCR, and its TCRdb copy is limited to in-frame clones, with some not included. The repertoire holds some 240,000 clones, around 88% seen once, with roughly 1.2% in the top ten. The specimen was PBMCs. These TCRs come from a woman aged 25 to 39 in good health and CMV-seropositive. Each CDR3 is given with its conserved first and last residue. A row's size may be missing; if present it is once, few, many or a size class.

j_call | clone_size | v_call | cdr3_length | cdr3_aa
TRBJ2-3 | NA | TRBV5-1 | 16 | CASSLANGRSTDTQYF
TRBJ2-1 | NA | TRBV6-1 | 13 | CASSGQGLNEQFF
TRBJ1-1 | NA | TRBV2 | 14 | CASRVQGISTEAFF
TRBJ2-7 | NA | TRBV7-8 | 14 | CASSLWVSQGEQYF
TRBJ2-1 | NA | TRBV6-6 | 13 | CASSPPNGDEQFF
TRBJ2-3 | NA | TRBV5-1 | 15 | CASSKQGSGVDTQYF
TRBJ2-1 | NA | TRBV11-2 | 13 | CASSLLPDNEQFF
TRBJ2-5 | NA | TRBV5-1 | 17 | CASNWGASGRVWETQYF
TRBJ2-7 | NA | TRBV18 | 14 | CASSPGLASYEQYF
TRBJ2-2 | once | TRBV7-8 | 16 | CASSLWAGGGTGELFF
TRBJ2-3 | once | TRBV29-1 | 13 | CSVDPGARDTQYF
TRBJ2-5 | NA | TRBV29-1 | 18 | CSPAGGLAGVGVQETQYF
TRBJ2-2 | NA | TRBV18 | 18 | CASSPQKFRYANTGELFF
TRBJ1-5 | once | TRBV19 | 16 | CASSSTGTYSNQPQHF
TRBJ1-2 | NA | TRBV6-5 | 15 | CASSSQTGQNYGYTF
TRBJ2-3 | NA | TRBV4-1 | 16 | CASSESGLGKADTQYF
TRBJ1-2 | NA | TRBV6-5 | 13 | CASSVTGGRGYTF
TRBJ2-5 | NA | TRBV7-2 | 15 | CASSWSSGSGETQYF
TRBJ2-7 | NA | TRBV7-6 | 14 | CASSGRQASYEQYF
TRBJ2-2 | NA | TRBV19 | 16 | CASSIGLAGGSGELFF
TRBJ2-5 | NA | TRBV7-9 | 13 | CASTRENKETQYF
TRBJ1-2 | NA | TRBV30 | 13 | CASAAELNYGYTF
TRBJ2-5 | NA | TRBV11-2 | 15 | CASSSPTSGKETQYF
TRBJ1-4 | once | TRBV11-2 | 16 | CASSLAPQGSNEKLFF
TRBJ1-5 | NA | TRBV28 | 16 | CASSLSGGTGNQPQHF
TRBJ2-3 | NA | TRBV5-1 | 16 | CASSPGTSGSSDTQYF
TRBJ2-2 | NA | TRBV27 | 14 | CASSFTGNTGELFF
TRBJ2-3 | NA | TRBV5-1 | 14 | CASGGAYETDTQYF
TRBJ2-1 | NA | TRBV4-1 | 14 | CASSQETGLVEQFF
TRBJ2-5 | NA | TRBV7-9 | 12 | CASSLSRETQYF
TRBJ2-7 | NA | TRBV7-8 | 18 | CASSSATTSGRAFYEQYF
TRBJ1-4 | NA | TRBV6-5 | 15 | CASSYGGTANEKLFF
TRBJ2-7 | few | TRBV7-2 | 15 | CASSSTGLAGAVQYF
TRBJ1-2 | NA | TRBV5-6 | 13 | CASSTGESKGYTF
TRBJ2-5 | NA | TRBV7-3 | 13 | CASSSSGRETQYF
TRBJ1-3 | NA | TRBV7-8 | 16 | CASSLLRGPGRDTIYF
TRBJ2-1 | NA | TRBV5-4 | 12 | CASSSSGGEQFF
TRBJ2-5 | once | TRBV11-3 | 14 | CASSSGLAKETQYF
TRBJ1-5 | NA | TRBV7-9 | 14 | CASSLSGGNQPQHF
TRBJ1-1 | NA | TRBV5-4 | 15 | CASSFNLQGGTEAFF
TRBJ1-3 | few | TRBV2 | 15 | CASGQDRGEGNTIYF
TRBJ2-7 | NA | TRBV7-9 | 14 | CASSFGAGSYEQYF
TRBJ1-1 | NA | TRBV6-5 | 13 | CASSPAGGTEAFF
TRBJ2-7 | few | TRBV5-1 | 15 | CASSWLAGGPYEQYF
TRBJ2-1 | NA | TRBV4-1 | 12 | CASSQGSNEQFF
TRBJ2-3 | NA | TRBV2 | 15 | CASSGTSGRADTQYF
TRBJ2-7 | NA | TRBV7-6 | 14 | CASSKAGADYEQYF
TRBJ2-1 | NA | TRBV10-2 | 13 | CASTGSSYNEQFF
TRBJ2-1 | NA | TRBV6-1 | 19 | CASSEALVGSANQYNEQFF
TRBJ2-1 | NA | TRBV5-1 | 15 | CASRSSGRDYNEQFF
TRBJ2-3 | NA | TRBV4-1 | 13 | CASSRPYTDTQYF
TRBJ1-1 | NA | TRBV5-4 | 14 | CASSLGQAYTEAFF